This is a list of T cell receptor beta chains from one sample in a study of molecular identifiers for immune sequencing clone quantification. MiXCR was run by TCRdb on the PCR reads, yielding one entry per CDR3 protein. This sample carries tens of thousands of distinct CDR3 sequences, around 19% of them seen once, and the ten largest clones take 1.4% to 1.5%. The sample consisted of naive CD8+ T cells from blood, with Jurkat cell RNA spiked in. All receptors come from a human donor in good health. Some libraries in this study had Jurkat cell RNA spiked in. Each CDR3 is given with its conserved first and last residue. A D gene is named only where the DNA matches it firmly. Part of the rows lack a size; the others show once, few, many or a class for expanded clones.

TRBJ2-1,TRBD2,TRBV28,.,TGTGCCAGCAGTTCCAGGACTAGCGGGAGACCCATTGACGATGAGCAGTTCTTC,CASSSRTSGRPIDDEQFF
TRBJ2-7,TRBD1,TRBV7-9,.,TGTGCCAGCAGCTCAGGACAGGGAGGCTACGAGCAGTACTTC,CASSSGQGGYEQYF
TRBJ2-1,.,TRBV5-1,.,TGCGCCAGCAGCTTGCACCCCGATGAGCAGTTCTTC,CASSLHPDEQFF
TRBJ2-7,TRBD1,TRBV7-9,many,TGTGCCAGCAGCTTATCGACAGGGACCCTTGCCTACGAGCAGTACTTC,CASSLSTGTLAYEQYF
TRBJ1-5,.,TRBV27,many,TGTGCCAGCCGGCGGGCGAGCAATCAGCCCCAGCATTTT,CASRRASNQPQHF
TRBJ1-1,.,TRBV27,many,TGTGCCAGCAACAGGGTTAATCGTGACACTGAAGCTTTCTTT,CASNRVNRDTEAFF
TRBJ1-1,.,TRBV19,many,TGTGCCAGTAGTATTGGCCCGGCCACTGCTAGCTTGAACACTGAAGCTTTCTTT,CASSIGPATASLNTEAFF
TRBJ2-7,.,TRBV7-6,.,TGTGCCAGCACCCTTAACGAGGGCTACGAGCAGTACTTC,CASTLNEGYEQYF
TRBJ2-5,.,TRBV20-1,few,TGCAGTGCTAACCCGGTAGACCCTCTATTCGTTCGTGGCCAAGAGACCCAGTACTTC,CSANPVDPLFVRGQETQYF
TRBJ2-3,TRBD1,TRBV25-1,few,TGTGCCAGCAGTGATCGTGTGACAGGGGGTTCAGATACGCAGTATTTT,CASSDRVTGGSDTQYF
TRBJ2-7,.,TRBV4-1,few,TGCGCCAGCAGCCACAAGCTAGGGGGGGGCTACGAGCAGTACTTC,CASSHKLGGGYEQYF
TRBJ2-7,.,TRBV11-2,many,TGTGCCAGCAGCTTAGCGGGAGCATACGAGCAGTACTTC,CASSLAGAYEQYF
TRBJ2-1,.,TRBV19,.,TGTGCCAGTAGTACGACTTTGGACTATGAGCAGTTCTTC,CASSTTLDYEQFF
TRBJ2-3,.,TRBV13,many,TGTGCCAGCAGCTTCTCGGAGAACACAGATACGCAGTATTTT,CASSFSENTDTQYF
TRBJ1-5,.,TRBV20-1,many,TGCAGTGCTAGAGATATACAACAATATAGCAATCAGCCCCAGCATTTT,CSARDIQQYSNQPQHF
TRBJ2-1,.,TRBV20-1,many,TGCAGTGCTAGAGATCTGGGAGTAGCCTACAATGAGCAGTTCTTC,CSARDLGVAYNEQFF
TRBJ2-1,TRBD2,TRBV24-1,few,TGTGCCACCAGTGGCAGCCTAGCGGGAGGGATCAATGAGCAGTTCTTC,CATSGSLAGGINEQFF
TRBJ2-7,.,TRBV19,many,TGTGCCAGTAGTGACGTAGCGATCTCCTACGAGCAGTACTTC,CASSDVAISYEQYF
TRBJ2-1,.,TRBV5-6,few,TGTGCCAGCAGCATGGACCCCTGGAATGAGCAGTTCTTC,CASSMDPWNEQFF
TRBJ2-3,.,TRBV7-9,many,TGTGCCAGCAGCCCCCTGGGGCCCCCAGATACGCAGTATTTT,CASSPLGPPDTQYF
TRBJ1-2,.,TRBV4-3,many,TGCGCCAGCAGCCAAGAAGGGGGGGACGACTATGGCTACACCTTC,CASSQEGGDDYGYTF
TRBJ1-1,.,TRBV21-1,many,TGTGCCAGCAGCAAAGAGGTGGCTTTGGACAGGGCCAACACTGAAGCTTTCTTT,CASSKEVALDRANTEAFF
TRBJ1-5,.,TRBV7-6,many,TGTGCCAGCAGCGACCGTGTTGGTCAGCCCCAGCATTTT,CASSDRVGQPQHF
TRBJ2-2,TRBD1,TRBV9,.,TGTGCCAGCAGCTTCCCCCAAGGGACAGGCAACACCGGGGAGCTGTTTTTT,CASSFPQGTGNTGELFF
TRBJ2-7,.,TRBV28,.,TGTGCCAGCAGTTATCTGGGGGCCAGAGATTGGGACGAGCAGTACTTC,CASSYLGARDWDEQYF
TRBJ2-7,.,TRBV12-3/TRBV12-4,many,TGTGCCAGCAGTGCGGGCCGCCAAAGAGAGCAGTACTTC,CASSAGRQREQYF
TRBJ1-3,.,TRBV20-1,many,TGCAGTGCTAGATGGGGGGGCGATAGGGACCAGTATGGAAACACCATATATTTT,CSARWGGDRDQYGNTIYF
TRBJ2-5,.,TRBV9,many,TGTGCCAGCAGCGGGCCGGGTAGCGTCGGGACCCAGTACTTC,CASSGPGSVGTQYF
TRBJ2-7,.,TRBV12-3/TRBV12-4,.,TGTGCCAGCAGTTTATTAGGGGCGGAGCAGTACTTC,CASSLLGAEQYF
TRBJ2-1,TRBD2,TRBV4-1,.,TGCGTCAGCAGCAACCACGGAGCGGGAGCGGTCTACAATGAGCAGTTCTTC,CVSSNHGAGAVYNEQFF
TRBJ2-7,.,TRBV28,.,TGTGCCAGCAGTTTATGGATCCACGAGCAGTACTTC,CASSLWIHEQYF
TRBJ2-7,.,TRBV27,many,TGTGCCAGCAGTCTTGGAGGGGCTCAGGAGCAGTACTTC,CASSLGGAQEQYF